This T cell receptor beta chain stems from a study of blood T cell repertoires in COVID-19. Across the study: PBMCs, B-cell-depleted T cells, or T cells were the source of the cDNA or gDNA that made up the material.

As handled by the study authors: Estimation of nucleated cell counts relied on the amplification of reference gene primers. The repertoire was sequenced with immunoSEQ multiplex PCR; TCRdb's copy has only in-frame clones and lacks some. V and J calls and clone size follow that table, whereas D and trimming were derived from the DNA. The data hold 130,000 or so clones, with approximately 80% observed a single time. Everyone who took part was about 18 to 90 years old, and they came from some 23 US areas. Between the trimmed V and J ends, which lost 2 bases and 7 bases, there was a span of 15 bases. Looked up from germline, CDR1 is LGHDT and CDR2 is YNNKEL (reference sequence). The CDR3 totals 15 residues.

The V call is TRBV3-1 (or the pseudogene TRBV3-2), the J call TRBJ2-1; D is perhaps TRBD1 (5 bases). This sequence was found in a man over 45 who had recovered from COVID-19. Sequenced material: PBMCs or T cells enriched from blood (not recorded which). CDR3 DNA sequence: TGTGCCAGCAGCCAACCCTTGTTAGGGGTAAATGAGCAGTTCTTC. It codes for CASSQPLLGVNEQFF.